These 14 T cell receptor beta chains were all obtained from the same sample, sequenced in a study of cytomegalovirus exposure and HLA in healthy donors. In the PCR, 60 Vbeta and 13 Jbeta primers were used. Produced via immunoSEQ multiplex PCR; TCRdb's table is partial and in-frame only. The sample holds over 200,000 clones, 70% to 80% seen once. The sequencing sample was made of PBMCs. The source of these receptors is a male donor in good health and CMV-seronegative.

CDR3 sequence reads: CASSHKATEQYF. CDR3 DNA sequence: TGTGCCAGCAGCCATAAAGCGACCGAGCAGTACTTC. The genes are TRBV14 and TRBJ2-7; D is unclear. This CDR3 has 12 residues. V dropped 3 bases and J dropped 6 bases, with 9 bases sitting between them. Germline values: CDR1 SGHDN, CDR2 FVKESK.

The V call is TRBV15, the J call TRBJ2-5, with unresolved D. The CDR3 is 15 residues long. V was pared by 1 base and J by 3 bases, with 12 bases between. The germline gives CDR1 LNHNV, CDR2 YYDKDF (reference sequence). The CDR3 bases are TGTGCCACCAGCAGAGGGCTCCCGATCGAAGAGACCCAGTACTTC. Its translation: CATSRGLPIEETQYF.

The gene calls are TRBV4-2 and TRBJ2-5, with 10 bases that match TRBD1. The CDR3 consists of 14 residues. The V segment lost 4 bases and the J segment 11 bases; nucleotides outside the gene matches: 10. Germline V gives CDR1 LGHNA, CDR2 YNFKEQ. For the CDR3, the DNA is TGTGCCAGCAGCCTAGGGACAGGGGCGGGGGAGCAGTACTTC. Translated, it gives CASSLGTGAGEQYF.

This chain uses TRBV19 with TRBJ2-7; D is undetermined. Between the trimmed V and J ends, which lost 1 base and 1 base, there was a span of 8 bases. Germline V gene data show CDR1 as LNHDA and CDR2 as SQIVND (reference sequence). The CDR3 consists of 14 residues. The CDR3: CASSIGGSSYEQYF. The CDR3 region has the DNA TGTGCCAGTAGTATAGGTGGCAGTTCCTACGAGCAGTACTTC.

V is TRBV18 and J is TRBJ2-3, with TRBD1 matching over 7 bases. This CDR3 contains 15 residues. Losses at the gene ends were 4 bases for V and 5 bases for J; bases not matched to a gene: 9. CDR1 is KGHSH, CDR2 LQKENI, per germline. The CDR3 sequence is CASSLTTGSIDTQYF. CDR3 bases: TGTGCCAGCTCACTTACGACAGGGAGTATAGATACGCAGTATTTT.

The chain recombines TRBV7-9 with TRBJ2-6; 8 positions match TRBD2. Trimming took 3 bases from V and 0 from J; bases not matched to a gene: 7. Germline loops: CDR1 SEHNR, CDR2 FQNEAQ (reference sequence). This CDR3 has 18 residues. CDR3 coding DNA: TGTGCCAGCAGCTTGTATCGGGGGGGCCTCTCTGGGGCCAACGTCCTGACTTTC. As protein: CASSLYRGGLSGANVLTF.

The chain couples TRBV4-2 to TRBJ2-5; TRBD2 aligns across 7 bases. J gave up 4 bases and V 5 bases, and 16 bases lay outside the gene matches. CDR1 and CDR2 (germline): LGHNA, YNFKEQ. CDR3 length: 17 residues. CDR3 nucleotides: TGTGCCAGCAGCGAAGTTCCGGGGGAGGGCCCCGGAGAGACCCAGTACTTC. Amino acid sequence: CASSEVPGEGPGETQYF.

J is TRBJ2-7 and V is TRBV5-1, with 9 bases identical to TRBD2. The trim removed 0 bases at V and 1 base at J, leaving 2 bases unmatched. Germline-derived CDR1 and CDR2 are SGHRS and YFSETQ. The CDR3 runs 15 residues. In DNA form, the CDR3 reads TGCGCCAGCAGCTTGGTAACTAGCGGGTCCTACGAGCAGTACTTC. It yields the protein CASSLVTSGSYEQYF.

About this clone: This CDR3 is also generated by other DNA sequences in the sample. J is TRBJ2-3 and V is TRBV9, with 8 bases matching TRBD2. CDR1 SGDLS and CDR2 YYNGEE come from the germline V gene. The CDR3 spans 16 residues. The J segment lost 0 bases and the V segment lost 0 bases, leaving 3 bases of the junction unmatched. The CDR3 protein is CASSVGLASSTDTQYF. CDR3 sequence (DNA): TGTGCCAGCAGCGTAGGACTAGCGTCTAGCACAGATACGCAGTATTTT.

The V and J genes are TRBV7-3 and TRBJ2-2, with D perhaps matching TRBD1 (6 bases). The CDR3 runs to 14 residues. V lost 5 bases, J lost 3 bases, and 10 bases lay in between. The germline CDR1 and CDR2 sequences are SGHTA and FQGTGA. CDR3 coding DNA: TGTGCCAGCAGCCCCCCAGGGGACACCGGGGAGCTGTTTTTT. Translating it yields CASSPPGDTGELFF.

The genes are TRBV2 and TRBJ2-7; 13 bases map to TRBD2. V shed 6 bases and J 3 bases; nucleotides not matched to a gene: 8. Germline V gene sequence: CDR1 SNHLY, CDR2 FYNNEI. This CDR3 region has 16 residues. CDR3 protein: CASRPIGTSGVYEQYF. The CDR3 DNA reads TGTGCCAGCAGACCAATTGGGACTAGCGGGGTCTACGAGCAGTACTTC.

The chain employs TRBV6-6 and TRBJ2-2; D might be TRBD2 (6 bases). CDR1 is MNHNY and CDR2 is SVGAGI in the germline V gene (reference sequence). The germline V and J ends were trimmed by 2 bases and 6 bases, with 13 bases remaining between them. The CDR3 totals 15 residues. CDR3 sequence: CASSYRREYPGELFF. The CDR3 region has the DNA TGTGCCAGCAGTTACCGGAGGGAATACCCCGGGGAGCTGTTTTTT.

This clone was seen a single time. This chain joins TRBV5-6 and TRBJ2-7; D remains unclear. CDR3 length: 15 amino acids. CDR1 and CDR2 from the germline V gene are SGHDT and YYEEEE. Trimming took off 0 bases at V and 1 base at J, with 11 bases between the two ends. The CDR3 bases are TGTGCCAGCAGCTTGGCCGGCTTGAGGTCCTACGAGCAGTACTTC. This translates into CASSLAGLRSYEQYF. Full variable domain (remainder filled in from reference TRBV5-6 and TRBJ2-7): DAGVTQSPTHLIKTRGQQVTLRCSPKSGHDTVSWYQQALGQGPQFIFQYYEEEERQRGNFPDRFSGHQFPNYSSELNVNALLLGDSALYLCASSLAGLRSYEQYFGPGTRLTVT.

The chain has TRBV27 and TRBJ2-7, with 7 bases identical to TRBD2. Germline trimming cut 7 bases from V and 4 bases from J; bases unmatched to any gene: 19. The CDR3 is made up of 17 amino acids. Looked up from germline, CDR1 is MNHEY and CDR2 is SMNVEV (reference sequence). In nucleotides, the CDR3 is TGTGCCAGCACCATCCAACGGGGGGATCGTACGCAATACGAGCAGTACTTC. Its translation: CASTIQRGDRTQYEQYF.